What follows are 2 T cell receptor beta chains derived from one specimen sequenced in a study of beta chain features in type 1 diabetes. Broader study findings: Moderately but significantly shorter TCRB CDR3s were found in Type 1 diabetes patients in all four CD4+ subsets.

For these TCRs, the target antigens are not known. Isolated RNA was reverse transcribed in full, so expressed TCRB transcripts were sequenced. Profiling relied on immunoSEQ multiplex PCR, and the TCRdb table lists in-frame clones only, not all of them. The sample gives about 120,000 clones, roughly 15% of which show up once; 2.3% is in the top ten. Input material: central memory CD4+ T cells from blood. The receptors originated from a man aged 30 to 39 with type 1 diabetes.

This clone was seen ten or more times. The gene calls are TRBV7-9 and TRBJ2-7; D is possibly TRBD1 (6 bases). CDR1 and CDR2 (germline): SEHNR, FQNEAQ (reference sequence). The V and J ends lost 10 bases and 5 bases respectively, with 18 bases between them. The length of the CDR3 is 13 residues. The CDR3 loop reads CATKVGAHNEQYF. The CDR3 nucleotides read TGTGCCACTAAAGTGGGGGCCCACAACGAGCAGTACTTC. The complete variable domain, with remaining parts taken from reference TRBV7-9 and TRBJ2-7, reads DTGVSQNPRHKITKRGQNVTFRCDPISEHNRLYWYRQTLGQGPEFLTYFQNEAQLEKSRLLSDRFSAERPKGSFSTLEIQRTEQGDSAMYLCATKVGAHNEQYFGPGTRLTVT.

The chain recombines TRBV9 with TRBJ2-3; possibly TRBD2 for D (6 bases). This CDR3 has 14 residues. The germline V gene encodes CDR1 SGDLS and CDR2 YYNGEE. V was shortened by 2 bases and J by 5 bases, with 12 bases between the two germline ends. The CDR3 bases are TGTGCCAGCAGCGTCGGTCTAGCGAGAGATACGCAGTATTTT. Protein sequence: CASSVGLARDTQYF.